These T cell receptor beta chains were read from a single sample in a study of T cell repertoires in cytomegalovirus infection. Via MiXCR, TCRdb re-called the reads, giving one row per CDR3 protein. Of roughly 200,000 distinct CDR3 sequences in the sample, roughly 9% were seen once. Input material: PBMCs. The receptor set was obtained from a human donor in good health (CMV status not recorded). Some clones in this sample may be carry-over from other donors' samples. Each CDR3 is given with its conserved first and last residue. Fields, in order: V gene, D gene, J gene, clone size, CDR3 DNA, CDR3 protein. The D gene is left open where the match is weak. Size tells how often a clone was seen (once, few, many) or the class of an expanded clone, and some rows leave it out.

V: TRBV28
D: TRBD1
J: TRBJ1-3
size: many
DNA: TGTGCCAGCTGGACAGGGCGCGCATCTGGAAACACCATATATTTT
CDR3: CASWTGRASGNTIYF

V: TRBV6-4
D: .
J: TRBJ2-1
size: many
DNA: TGTGCCAGCAGTGTGGAACAAGGCTCCTACAATGAGCAGTTCTTC
CDR3: CASSVEQGSYNEQFF

V: TRBV7-2
D: TRBD2
J: TRBJ2-3
size: many
DNA: TGTGCCAGCACCCCGGGGGGGCACGATACAGATACGCAGTATTTT
CDR3: CASTPGGHDTDTQYF

V: TRBV20-1
D: TRBD2
J: TRBJ2-1
size: many
DNA: TGCAGTGCTAGAGAGGGACTAGCGGGAGGTGAGCAGTTCTTC
CDR3: CSAREGLAGGEQFF

V: TRBV29-1
D: .
J: TRBJ1-1
size: few
DNA: TGCAGCGTTGAAATGGTAGGCTTCGCTGAAGCTTTCTTT
CDR3: CSVEMVGFAEAFF

V: TRBV7-2
D: .
J: TRBJ2-1
size: many
DNA: TGTGCCAGCAGCTTATACAGCTTGGATGAGCAGTTCTTC
CDR3: CASSLYSLDEQFF

V: TRBV19
D: TRBD2
J: TRBJ2-2
size: many
DNA: TGTGCCAGTATAGTCCTAGCGGGAGGCCCCGGGGAGCTGTTTTTT
CDR3: CASIVLAGGPGELFF

V: TRBV9
D: TRBD1
J: TRBJ1-1
size: many
DNA: TGTGCCAGCAGCTACGACAGGGATTTAGGGAACACTGAAGCTTTCTTT
CDR3: CASSYDRDLGNTEAFF

V: TRBV19
D: TRBD1
J: TRBJ1-5
size: .
DNA: TGTGCCAGTACCCAGGGGGACGGGTATGCTCGTCAGCCCCAGCATTTT
CDR3: CASTQGDGYARQPQHF

V: TRBV28
D: TRBD2
J: TRBJ2-2
size: .
DNA: TGTGCCAGCAGCCCTCAACCTGGACTAGCGGGGGGGCACACCGGGGAGCTGTTTTTT
CDR3: CASSPQPGLAGGHTGELFF

V: TRBV28
D: TRBD2
J: TRBJ2-1
size: many
DNA: TGTGCTATAAGCGGGAGTGGGGGTAATGAGCAGTTCTTC
CDR3: CAISGSGGNEQFF

V: TRBV12-3/TRBV12-4
D: .
J: TRBJ1-2
size: .
DNA: TGTGCCAGCAGTAACCTCGGACAGTCCCAGCTTGGCTACACCTTC
CDR3: CASSNLGQSQLGYTF

V: TRBV28
D: .
J: TRBJ2-1
size: .
DNA: TGTGCCAGCAGCCCGTCAGCGGAGGTCAATGAGCAGTTCTTC
CDR3: CASSPSAEVNEQFF

V: TRBV28
D: .
J: TRBJ1-1
size: many
DNA: TGTGCCAGCAGTTCGGGACATTGGGGTTTGAACACTGAAGCTTTCTTT
CDR3: CASSSGHWGLNTEAFF

V: TRBV7-8
D: TRBD1
J: TRBJ1-1
size: many
DNA: TGTGCCAGCAGCCTTACAGGGGTGGGCACTGAAGCTTTCTTT
CDR3: CASSLTGVGTEAFF

V: TRBV6-2/TRBV6-3
D: TRBD2
J: TRBJ2-3
size: many
DNA: TGTGCCAGCAGTTACTCGAGTAGCGGGAGGTCCGAGGATACGCAGTATTTT
CDR3: CASSYSSSGRSEDTQYF

V: TRBV28
D: TRBD2
J: TRBJ2-3
size: many
DNA: TGTGCCACCTACCTAGGGACTAGCGGGGGGGCGGCGCAGTATTTT
CDR3: CATYLGTSGGAAQYF

V: TRBV7-9
D: .
J: TRBJ1-5
size: few
DNA: TGTGCCAGCAGCTTAGATGCAGGATCACAGCCCCAGCATTTT
CDR3: CASSLDAGSQPQHF

V: TRBV14
D: .
J: TRBJ1-5
size: few
DNA: TGTGCCAGCAGCCTTAACGGGGTTCCCCAGCATTTT
CDR3: CASSLNGVPQHF

V: TRBV28
D: .
J: TRBJ2-1
size: few
DNA: TGTGCCAGCAGTTCGGGGGATCAGGGTCTCTACAATGAGCAGTTCTTC
CDR3: CASSSGDQGLYNEQFF

V: TRBV7-3
D: .
J: TRBJ1-2
size: few
DNA: TGTGCCAGCAGCTTAGCAGGAGGGGTCGACTATGGCTACACCTTC
CDR3: CASSLAGGVDYGYTF

V: TRBV29-1
D: TRBD1
J: TRBJ1-1
size: few
DNA: TGCAGCGTTGAAACAGGGGGGTGGACTGAAGCTTTCTTT
CDR3: CSVETGGWTEAFF

V: TRBV6-2/TRBV6-3
D: TRBD2
J: TRBJ2-2
size: few
DNA: TGTGCCACCAGTCTCGGGGGGGCCAACACCGGGGAGCTGTTTTTT
CDR3: CATSLGGANTGELFF

V: TRBV19
D: .
J: TRBJ1-5
size: few
DNA: TGTGCCAGTAGTATGAGGGGCAGTCAGCCCCAGCATTTT
CDR3: CASSMRGSQPQHF

V: TRBV27
D: .
J: TRBJ2-2
size: many
DNA: TGTGCCAGCACTTATAATTCCGGGACCGCCGACACCGGGGAGCTGTTTTTT
CDR3: CASTYNSGTADTGELFF

V: TRBV11-2
D: TRBD1
J: TRBJ2-7
size: many
DNA: TGTGCCAGCAGCGCCTACAGGGGCCCCTACGAGCAGTACTTC
CDR3: CASSAYRGPYEQYF

V: TRBV15
D: .
J: TRBJ2-5
size: many
DNA: TGTGCCACCAGCAGAGATCCTGTCTTGGGCTCAGAGACCCAGTACTTC
CDR3: CATSRDPVLGSETQYF

V: TRBV29-1
D: .
J: TRBJ1-1
size: .
DNA: TGCAGCGCCTGGACAGCCAACACTGAAGCTTTCTTT
CDR3: CSAWTANTEAFF

V: TRBV19
D: .
J: TRBJ1-2
size: few
DNA: TGTGCCAGTAGTATGGGCCCGGGTTATGGCTACACCTTC
CDR3: CASSMGPGYGYTF

V: TRBV9
D: .
J: TRBJ2-7
size: .
DNA: TGTGCCAGCAGCGTGTATGAACAGACGACCTACGAGCAGTACTTC
CDR3: CASSVYEQTTYEQYF

V: TRBV28
D: .
J: TRBJ1-5
size: many
DNA: TGTGCCAGCAGCAGTGCCTGGGACATACAACCGGGATTT
CDR3: CASSSAWDIQPGF

V: TRBV5-5
D: TRBD1
J: TRBJ1-5
size: few
DNA: TGTGCCAGCAGCCATAGTGGGACAGAGAATCAGCCCCAGCATTTT
CDR3: CASSHSGTENQPQHF

V: TRBV20-1
D: .
J: TRBJ1-4
size: many
DNA: TGCAGTGCCCTAAGAGGACAATTTGAGTTCGCTAATGAAAAACTGTTTTTT
CDR3: CSALRGQFEFANEKLFF

V: TRBV5-6
D: .
J: TRBJ1-2
size: few
DNA: TGTGCCAGCAGCTTGGCGGGAGTCCGATATGGCTACACCTTC
CDR3: CASSLAGVRYGYTF

V: TRBV28
D: .
J: TRBJ1-6
size: few
DNA: TGTGCCAGCAGTTTAATCGCCACTAATAATTCACCCCTCCACTTT
CDR3: CASSLIATNNSPLHF

V: TRBV7-7
D: TRBD1
J: TRBJ1-3
size: many
DNA: TGTGCCAGCAGCCAGGACAGGGGGAACACCATATATTTT
CDR3: CASSQDRGNTIYF

V: TRBV7-2
D: .
J: TRBJ2-1
size: many
DNA: TGTGCCAGCAGCGCTTCCCGGGATGTGAATGAGCAGTTCTTC
CDR3: CASSASRDVNEQFF

V: TRBV11-3
D: TRBD2
J: TRBJ2-1
size: many
DNA: TGTGCCAGCAGCTTAGGCGCGGGAGCATTCAATGAGCAGTTCTTC
CDR3: CASSLGAGAFNEQFF

V: TRBV7-2
D: .
J: TRBJ2-2
size: many
DNA: TGTGCCAGCAGGCGGAAGGTCGAGAACACCGGGGAGCTGTTTTTT
CDR3: CASRRKVENTGELFF

V: TRBV6-1
D: .
J: TRBJ1-1
size: few
DNA: TGTGCCAGCAGTTACGAGACGAACACTGAAGCTTTCTTT
CDR3: CASSYETNTEAFF

V: TRBV6-5
D: .
J: TRBJ2-1
size: .
DNA: TGTGCCAGCAGTTACCCTGGGACTGAGCAGTTCTTC
CDR3: CASSYPGTEQFF

V: TRBV19
D: .
J: TRBJ2-1
size: .
DNA: TGTGCCAGTAGTGTCCAGGGCTCCTACAATGAGCAGTTCTTC
CDR3: CASSVQGSYNEQFF

V: TRBV12-3/TRBV12-4
D: TRBD2
J: TRBJ2-1
size: few
DNA: TGTGCCAGCAGTTCTAGCGGGAGGGCCAGGGGTGAGCAGTTCTTC
CDR3: CASSSSGRARGEQFF

V: TRBV29-1
D: TRBD1
J: TRBJ2-2
size: .
DNA: TGCGCTCGGACAGGCACCGGGGAGCTGTTTTTT
CDR3: CARTGTGELFF

V: TRBV28
D: .
J: TRBJ1-4
size: many
DNA: TGTGCCAGCAGTTTCCTCATGGGAGAAGGGAATGAAAAACTGTTTTTT
CDR3: CASSFLMGEGNEKLFF

V: TRBV7-9
D: TRBD1
J: TRBJ1-2
size: few
DNA: TGTGCCAGCAGCCCTGGGACAGGGGAAATGGATGGCTACACCTTC
CDR3: CASSPGTGEMDGYTF

V: TRBV20-1
D: .
J: TRBJ1-5
size: few
DNA: TGCAGTGCTAGGAGGCCTAATCAGCCCCAGCATTTT
CDR3: CSARRPNQPQHF